Sequencing of this TCR beta chain was carried out in a study of shared clonotypes between healthy human individuals. Per germline, CDR1 SNHLY and CDR2 FYNNEI. The CDR3 runs to 10 residues. A note on this clone: Being one base from a much bigger clone, this may be a read error.

Deep-level assay runs were performed. The protocol was immunoSEQ multiplex PCR, while the TCRdb copy is restricted to in-frame clones and leaves out a portion. The table records roughly 500,000 clones, about 72% of them present only once. This receptor was identified in a woman between 35 and 50 years old in good health. Some clones in this sample may be carry-over from other donors' samples. The source material was PBMCs. The J gene is TRBJ2-5, the V gene TRBV2, with D tentatively TRBD1 (6 bases). The J call is doubtful: the DNA matches TRBJ2-7 better. CDR3 residues: CARGQYEQYF. CDR3 sequence (DNA): TGTGCCAGAGGACAGTACGAGCAGTACTTC.